This T cell receptor (beta chain) was observed in a study of beta chain features in type 1 diabetes. Whole-study findings and limits: Individuals with type 1 diabetes displayed fewer insertions and more deletions at VDJ junctions.

Notes on this clone: Its specificity is not known.

What was sequenced were expressed TCRB transcripts, since all of the isolated RNA had been reverse transcribed. The data were produced by immunoSEQ multiplex PCR, yet TCRdb's version contains in-frame clones alone and is incomplete. Altogether 860,000 or so clones are present, roughly a sixth being singletons, with the ten largest covering 0.02% to 0.025%. Germline CDR1 reads MNHEY; CDR2 reads SVGAGI. The CDR3 loop spans 15 amino acids. The germline V and J ends were trimmed by 6 bases and 3 bases, with 17 bases remaining between them. The chain employs TRBV6-5 and TRBJ1-2; a possible D gene is TRBD1 (5 bases). The sequenced sample consisted of naive CD4+ T cells from blood. The sequence derives from a woman between 18 and 30 years old in good health. CDR3 loop: CASSRSWVGDYGYTF. The CDR3 nucleotides are TGTGCCAGCAGCCGCTCGTGGGTGGGGGACTATGGCTACACCTTC.